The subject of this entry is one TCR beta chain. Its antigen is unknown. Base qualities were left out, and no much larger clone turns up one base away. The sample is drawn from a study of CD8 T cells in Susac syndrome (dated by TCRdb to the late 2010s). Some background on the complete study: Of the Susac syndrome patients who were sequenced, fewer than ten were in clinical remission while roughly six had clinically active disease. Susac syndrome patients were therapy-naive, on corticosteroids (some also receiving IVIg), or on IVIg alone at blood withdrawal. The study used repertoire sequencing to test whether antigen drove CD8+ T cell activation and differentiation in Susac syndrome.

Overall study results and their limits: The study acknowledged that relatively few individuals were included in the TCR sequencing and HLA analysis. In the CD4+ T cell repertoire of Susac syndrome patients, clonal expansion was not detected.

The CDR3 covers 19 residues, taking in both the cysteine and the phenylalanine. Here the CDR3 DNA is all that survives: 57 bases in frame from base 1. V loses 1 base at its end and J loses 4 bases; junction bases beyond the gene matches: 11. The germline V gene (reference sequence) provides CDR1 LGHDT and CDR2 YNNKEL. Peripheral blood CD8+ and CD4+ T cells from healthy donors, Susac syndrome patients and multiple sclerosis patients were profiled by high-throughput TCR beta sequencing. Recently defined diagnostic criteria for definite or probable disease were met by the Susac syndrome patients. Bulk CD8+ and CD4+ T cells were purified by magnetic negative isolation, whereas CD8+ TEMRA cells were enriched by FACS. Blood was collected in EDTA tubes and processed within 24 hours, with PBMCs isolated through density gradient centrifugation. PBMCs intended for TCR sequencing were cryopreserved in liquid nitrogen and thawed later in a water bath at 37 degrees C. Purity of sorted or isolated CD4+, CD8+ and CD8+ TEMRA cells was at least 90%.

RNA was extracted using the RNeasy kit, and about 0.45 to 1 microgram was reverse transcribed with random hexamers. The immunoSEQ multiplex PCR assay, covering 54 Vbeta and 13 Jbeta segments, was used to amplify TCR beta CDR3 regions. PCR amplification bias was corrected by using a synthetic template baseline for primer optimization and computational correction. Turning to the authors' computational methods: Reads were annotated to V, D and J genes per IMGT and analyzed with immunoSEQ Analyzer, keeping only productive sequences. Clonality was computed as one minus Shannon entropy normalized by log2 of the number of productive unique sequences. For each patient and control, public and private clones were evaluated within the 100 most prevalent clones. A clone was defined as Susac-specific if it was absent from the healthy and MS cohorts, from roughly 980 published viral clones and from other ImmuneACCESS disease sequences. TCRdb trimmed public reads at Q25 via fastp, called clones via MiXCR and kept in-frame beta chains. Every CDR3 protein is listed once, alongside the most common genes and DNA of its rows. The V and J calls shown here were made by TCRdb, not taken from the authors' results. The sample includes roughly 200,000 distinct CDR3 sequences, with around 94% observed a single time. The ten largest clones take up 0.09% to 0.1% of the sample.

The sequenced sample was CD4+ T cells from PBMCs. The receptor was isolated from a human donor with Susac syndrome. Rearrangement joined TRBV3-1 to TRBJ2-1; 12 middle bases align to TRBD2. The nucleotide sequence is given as TGTGCCAGCAGCCAAGTCCCTAGCGGGAGGGTCTTTGTGTACAATGAGCAGTTCTTC. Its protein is CASSQVPSGRVFVYNEQFF.